The 20 T cell receptor beta chains below come from one sample, sequenced in a study of T cell responses to AZD1222 COVID-19 vaccine. Assay: immunoSEQ multiplex PCR; the TCRdb copy retains only in-frame clones and omits some. Altogether 150,000 to 200,000 clones are present, 87% being singletons, with the ten largest covering less than 3%. The sample in question was peripheral blood, obtained on day 0 of AZD1222 vaccination. These receptors originate from an adult in good health.

This chain uses TRBV7-2 with TRBJ2-5; TRBD2 aligns across 9 bases. CDR3 length equals 17 residues. Looked up from germline, CDR1 is SGHTA and CDR2 is FQGNSA. V was clipped by 5 bases and J by 4 bases; unmatched bases: 14. The CDR3 loop is CASSTSGVAGVGETQYF. CDR3 in DNA: TGTGCCAGCAGCACCTCGGGGGTAGCGGGAGTTGGAGAGACCCAGTACTTC.

V usage is TRBV7-2 and J usage is TRBJ2-7; 11 positions agree with TRBD2. The CDR3 totals 14 residues. Per germline, CDR1 SGHTA and CDR2 FQGNSA. V was pared by 5 bases and J by 3 bases, with 3 bases of the junction left unmatched. The CDR3 loop is CASSRGTSGYEQYF. CDR3 bases: TGTGCCAGCAGCCGTGGGACTAGCGGCTACGAGCAGTACTTC. Using reference TRBV7-2 and TRBJ2-7 for the parts outside the CDR3, the full variable domain is GAGVSQSPSNKVTEKGKDVELRCDPISGHTALYWYRQSLGQGLEFLIYFQGNSAPDKSGLPSDRFSAERTGGSVSTLTIQRTQQEDSAVYLCASSRGTSGYEQYFGPGTRLTVT.

V is TRBV2 and J is TRBJ1-4, with D unclear. The CDR3 is made up of 14 amino acids. CDR1 is SNHLY and CDR2 is FYNNEI in the germline V gene. Trimming shortened V by 3 bases and J by 3 bases, and 8 bases separated the two germline ends. The CDR3 here is CASSDLPANEKLFF. The DNA for the CDR3 is TGTGCCAGCAGTGATCTCCCCGCTAATGAAAAACTGTTTTTT.

V and J are TRBV10-2 and TRBJ2-7; no definite D call. The CDR3 runs 13 residues. Germline CDR1 is WSHSY and CDR2 is SAAADI. Trimming removed 9 bases from V and 2 bases from J, with 14 bases in between. This CDR3 reads CARKRTETYEQYF. DNA for the CDR3: TGCGCCAGGAAGCGAACGGAGACCTACGAGCAGTACTTC.

The chain couples TRBV28 to TRBJ1-1; D might be TRBD1 (6 bases). V shed 7 bases and J shed 6 bases, with 15 bases lying between them. Germline CDR1 and CDR2: MDHEN and SYDVKM. The CDR3 contains 13 residues. CDR3 region: CASIPGAAAEAFF. The CDR3 DNA reads TGTGCCAGCATTCCAGGGGCCGCGGCTGAAGCTTTCTTT.

The chain combines TRBV27 with TRBJ1-3, with D hard to call. The CDR3 runs 15 residues. V dropped 7 bases and J dropped 1 base, with 14 bases sitting between them. The germline V gene has CDR1 MNHEY and CDR2 SMNVEV (reference sequence). CDR3 in DNA: TGTGCCAGCAATAGGGAATCTCGGTCTGGAAACACCATATATTTT. This codes for CASNRESRSGNTIYF.

This clone came up once. The chain links TRBV14 to TRBJ2-3; 12 bases agree with TRBD2. The germline V gene encodes CDR1 SGHDN and CDR2 FVKESK. The CDR3 loop spans 18 amino acids. With V trimmed by 0 bases and J by 2 bases, 6 bases remained unmatched. As DNA, the CDR3 is TGTGCCAGCAGCCAAGATCGTACTAGCGGGAGGCTCACAGATACGCAGTATTTT. Residues: CASSQDRTSGRLTDTQYF.

The gene calls are TRBV30 and TRBJ1-5; TRBD1 matches at 7 bases. Germline V gene sequence: CDR1 GTSNPN, CDR2 SVGIG (reference sequence). V was clipped by 3 bases and J by 3 bases; unmatched bases: 8. The CDR3 runs to 15 residues. CDR3 sequence: CAWRPDREYNQPQHF. In nucleotides, the CDR3 is TGTGCCTGGAGACCCGACAGGGAATACAATCAGCCCCAGCATTTT. The full variable domain, its missing parts supplied by reference TRBV30 and TRBJ1-5, is SQTIHQWPATLVQPVGSPLSLECTVEGTSNPNLYWYRQAAGRGLQLLFYSVGIGQISSEVPQNLSASRPQDRQFILSSKKLLLSDSGFYLCAWRPDREYNQPQHFGDGTRLSIL.

The chain carries TRBV30 and TRBJ1-2; tentative D call: TRBD1 (6 bases). Per germline, CDR1 GTSNPN and CDR2 SVGIG (reference sequence). V shed 2 bases and J shed 4 bases, with 14 bases lying between them. The CDR3 has 14 residues. CDR3 residues: CAWSQTGDSYGYTF. The CDR3 DNA follows: TGTGCCTGGAGTCAGACAGGCGATTCCTATGGCTACACCTTC.

This clone has more than one count but fewer than ten. The chain combines TRBV6-5 with TRBJ2-7; D uncertain. Germline loops: CDR1 MNHEY, CDR2 SVGAGI. The CDR3 has 14 amino acids. The V end lost 4 bases, the J end lost 4 bases, and 14 bases lay between the germline ends. The CDR3 DNA is TGTGCCAGCAGTTCCGGGCCCAACCTATACGAGCAGTACTTC. Protein: CASSSGPNLYEQYF.

In nucleotides, the CDR3 is TGTGCCAGCAGTCTGGTGGGTAGCGGGAGAGGAGAGACCCAGTACTTC. Amino acid sequence: CASSLVGSGRGETQYF. The chain is built from TRBV28 and TRBJ2-5; TRBD2 aligns across 9 bases. CDR3 length equals 16 residues. The V gene's germline CDR1 is MDHEN and CDR2 SYDVKM. The junction had 11 bases not matched to a gene; V was cut back by 5 bases and J by 4 bases.

This chain connects TRBV5-1 to TRBJ2-5, with D perhaps TRBD2 (5 bases). CDR3 length equals 15 residues. Trimming cost V 0 bases and J 5 bases, with 14 bases left between them. Per the germline V gene, CDR1 is SGHRS and CDR2 is YFSETQ. CDR3 bases: TGCGCCAGCAGCTTGGTTGTTGAGCGGTTGGAGACCCAGTACTTC. It specifies CASSLVVERLETQYF.

This rearrangement joins TRBV15 to TRBJ2-7; a weak D match, TRBD2 (6 bases). Germline CDR1 reads LNHNV; CDR2 reads YYDKDF (reference sequence). The CDR3 spans 16 residues. Trimming shortened V by 5 bases and J by 7 bases, and 24 bases separated the two germline ends. In DNA form, the CDR3 reads TGTGCCACCAGCGTAACGAGGGGAGGCCCCCTGGGGGAGCAGTACTTC. Its protein product is CATSVTRGGPLGEQYF.

The chain employs TRBV3-1 (or the pseudogene TRBV3-2) and TRBJ1-6; TRBD1 is a possible D gene (6 bases). This CDR3 has 13 residues. V was shortened by 2 bases and J by 8 bases, with 7 bases between the two germline ends. Looked up from germline, CDR1 is LGHDT and CDR2 is YNNKEL (reference sequence). Written as DNA, the CDR3 is TGTGCCAGCAGCCAAAACAGGGATTCACCCCTCCACTTT. Translation: CASSQNRDSPLHF.

The CDR3 DNA reads TGTGCCAGCAGCTTCCGTGGATCGGGCCATCAGCCCCAGCATTTT. Translation gives CASSFRGSGHQPQHF. This rearrangement joins TRBV5-6 to TRBJ1-5; D is unresolved. V lost 2 bases to trimming and J lost 5 bases, with 14 bases between them. CDR3 length equals 15 residues. Per germline, CDR1 SGHDT and CDR2 YYEEEE.

This rearrangement joins TRBV5-1 to TRBJ1-2, with no clear D. V was clipped by 2 bases and J by 6 bases, with 8 bases between them. Germline V gene sequence: CDR1 SGHRS, CDR2 YFSETQ. This CDR3 has 12 amino acids. CDR3 amino acids: CASSLEGNGYTF. CDR3 in DNA: TGCGCCAGCAGCTTAGAAGGGAATGGCTACACCTTC.

The CDR3 DNA reads TGTGCCAGCAGCCGCACAGATACGCAGTATTTT. It codes for CASSRTDTQYF. V usage is TRBV7-9 and J usage is TRBJ2-3; D remains ambiguous. This CDR3 contains 11 residues. The V and J ends lost 5 bases and 1 base respectively, with 1 base between them. Germline lookup yields CDR1 SEHNR and CDR2 FQNEAQ (reference sequence).

The V and J genes are TRBV19 and TRBJ1-2; TRBD1 might be the D (5 bases). Per the germline V gene, CDR1 is LNHDA and CDR2 is SQIVND (reference sequence). This CDR3 has 14 residues. Trimming cost V 9 bases and J 4 bases, with 18 bases left between them. The CDR3 nucleotides read TGTGCCAGCAGTCAGGGTAGGAGGACCTATGGCTACACCTTC. Protein product: CASSQGRRTYGYTF.

This chain joins TRBV6-1 and TRBJ1-1, with 9 bases identical to TRBD1. Germline loops: CDR1 MNHNS, CDR2 SASEGT. V lost 3 bases, J lost 4 bases, and 6 bases stayed unmatched. The CDR3 is 15 residues long. The DNA of the CDR3 is TGTGCCAGCAGTGAGCCGGGACAGGGTTCCACTGAAGCTTTCTTT. Its translation is CASSEPGQGSTEAFF.

The chain joins TRBV7-8 to TRBJ1-3, with 8 bases fitting TRBD1. This CDR3 has 15 residues. V lost 4 bases and J lost 4; bases outside the gene matches: 6. CDR1 is SGHVS, CDR2 FQNEAQ, per germline. In nucleotides, the CDR3 is TGTGCCAGCAGCTATTCAGGGGGCCAAGGAAACACCATATATTTT. Protein sequence: CASSYSGGQGNTIYF.